These T cell receptor beta chains were read from a single sample in a study of T-cell reconstitution after alpha-beta-depleted transplantation in children. Each CDR3 protein gets one entry after TCRdb re-called the PCR reads with MiXCR. The table shows 500,000 to 750,000 distinct CDR3 sequences, with under 15% occurring only once. The sample was PBMCs, mostly from graft donor cells, taken 360 days after TCRalphabeta/CD19-depleted stem cell transplant. The receptors shown here come from a male patient between 10 and 17 years old who had a stem cell transplant for acute myeloid leukemia, so the T cells may come from the graft donor. CDR3s include the opening cysteine and the closing phenylalanine or tryptophan. Each record gives: CDR3 DNA, CDR3 protein, D gene, J gene, V gene, clone size. D genes are given only for firm matches. Some rows mark clone size as missing; the rest say once, few, many or name a class of expanded clone.

cdr3_nt: TGTGCCAGCAGCGTACAACTAGCGGGAAGCACAGATACGCAGTATTTT
cdr3_aa: CASSVQLAGSTDTQYF
d_call: TRBD2
j_call: TRBJ2-3
v_call: TRBV9
clone_size: few

cdr3_nt: TGCGCCAGCACGGTGGGTCCCAGGGGGGATACGCAGTATTTT
cdr3_aa: CASTVGPRGDTQYF
d_call: TRBD1
j_call: TRBJ2-3
v_call: TRBV5-1
clone_size: few

cdr3_nt: TGTGCCAGCAGGTTACTAGCGGGGCTCACAGATACGCAGTATTTT
cdr3_aa: CASRLLAGLTDTQYF
d_call: TRBD2
j_call: TRBJ2-3
v_call: TRBV12-3/TRBV12-4
clone_size: .

cdr3_nt: TGCGCCAGCAGCCCCACCTCCATGAGAAATGAGCAGTTCTTC
cdr3_aa: CASSPTSMRNEQFF
d_call: .
j_call: TRBJ2-1
v_call: TRBV4-3
clone_size: .

cdr3_nt: TGTGCCAGCAGTTCCCTCTTCCGGCAGTATTTT
cdr3_aa: CASSSLFRQYF
d_call: .
j_call: TRBJ2-3
v_call: TRBV27
clone_size: few

cdr3_nt: TGCAGTGCTGACCGACAGGACAATAACTATGGCTACACCTTC
cdr3_aa: CSADRQDNNYGYTF
d_call: .
j_call: TRBJ1-2
v_call: TRBV20-1
clone_size: few

cdr3_nt: TGTGCCAGCAGCTTGTACCAAGGGGGCACCTACGAGCAGTACTTC
cdr3_aa: CASSLYQGGTYEQYF
d_call: TRBD1
j_call: TRBJ2-7
v_call: TRBV7-3
clone_size: many

cdr3_nt: TGTGCCAGCAGCGCGTATAGCGGGAGGGGTTACAATGAGCAGTTCTTC
cdr3_aa: CASSAYSGRGYNEQFF
d_call: TRBD2
j_call: TRBJ2-1
v_call: TRBV9
clone_size: few

cdr3_nt: TGCAGTGCTAGAAATACCGGACAGGACGATGAAAAACTGTTTTTT
cdr3_aa: CSARNTGQDDEKLFF
d_call: TRBD1
j_call: TRBJ1-4
v_call: TRBV20-1
clone_size: .

cdr3_nt: TGTGCCAGCAGCCCGGACCCGCCGGGCACTGAAGCTTTCTTT
cdr3_aa: CASSPDPPGTEAFF
d_call: .
j_call: TRBJ1-1
v_call: TRBV28
clone_size: .

cdr3_nt: TGCACCATGGACAGGGGCGGGTACGAGCAGTACTTC
cdr3_aa: CTMDRGGYEQYF
d_call: TRBD1
j_call: TRBJ2-7
v_call: TRBV29-1
clone_size: few

cdr3_nt: TGTGCCAGCAGTCTAGGGCCGGCTCCCCGGGTGCAGTACTTC
cdr3_aa: CASSLGPAPRVQYF
d_call: .
j_call: TRBJ2-7
v_call: TRBV27
clone_size: many

cdr3_nt: TGTGCCAGCAGCCAAGACCCGAGACGATACAGGGGCCACGAGCAGTACTTC
cdr3_aa: CASSQDPRRYRGHEQYF
d_call: TRBD1
j_call: TRBJ2-7
v_call: TRBV14
clone_size: few

cdr3_nt: TGCAGCGTTGAAGTGTGGGAGCGGGAGGGGATCTCCTACGAGCAGTACTTC
cdr3_aa: CSVEVWEREGISYEQYF
d_call: TRBD2
j_call: TRBJ2-7
v_call: TRBV29-1
clone_size: .

cdr3_nt: TGCAGCGTTGGTAGGAACACTGAAGCTTTCTTT
cdr3_aa: CSVGRNTEAFF
d_call: .
j_call: TRBJ1-1
v_call: TRBV29-1
clone_size: many

cdr3_nt: TGCAGTGCTAGAGCGAATAGTGCCGATACGCAGTATTTT
cdr3_aa: CSARANSADTQYF
d_call: .
j_call: TRBJ2-3
v_call: TRBV20-1
clone_size: few

cdr3_nt: TGTGCCAGTAGTATCAGGGGCACTGAAGCTTTCTTT
cdr3_aa: CASSIRGTEAFF
d_call: .
j_call: TRBJ1-1
v_call: TRBV19
clone_size: few

cdr3_nt: TGCAGTGCTAGAGGCTCGAGCTCCTACGAGCAGTACTTC
cdr3_aa: CSARGSSSYEQYF
d_call: .
j_call: TRBJ2-7
v_call: TRBV20-1
clone_size: .

cdr3_nt: TGTGCCAGCAGCAAACGCGGGGGTTTATGGGACATAATCATCTTAAGCTCCTACGAGCAGTACTTC
cdr3_aa: CASSKRGGLWDIIILSSYEQYF
d_call: .
j_call: TRBJ2-7
v_call: TRBV21-1
clone_size: .

cdr3_nt: TGTGCCAGCAGTTTTGGGGTAGCGGATACTTACAATGAGCAGTTCTTC
cdr3_aa: CASSFGVADTYNEQFF
d_call: .
j_call: TRBJ2-1
v_call: TRBV12-3/TRBV12-4
clone_size: .

cdr3_nt: TGCAGCGCCTCAGGGGGGGGTAGGTTAGGTCCGTACTTC
cdr3_aa: CSASGGGRLGPYF
d_call: .
j_call: TRBJ2-7
v_call: TRBV29-1
clone_size: few

cdr3_nt: TGTGCCAGCAGCGGTGGTGAACCTAATCAGCCCCAGCATTTT
cdr3_aa: CASSGGEPNQPQHF
d_call: .
j_call: TRBJ1-5
v_call: TRBV4-2
clone_size: .

cdr3_nt: TGTGCCAGCAGCTCCGGGACTAGCGGGCGTCTATACCAAGAGACCCAGTACTTC
cdr3_aa: CASSSGTSGRLYQETQYF
d_call: TRBD2
j_call: TRBJ2-5
v_call: TRBV11-1
clone_size: .

cdr3_nt: TGTGCAGAAACCCTGGTGCTTCCTCTTCTCCCAACCGCCAATGAGCAGTTCTTC
cdr3_aa: CAETLVLPLLPTANEQFF
d_call: .
j_call: TRBJ2-1
v_call: TRBV5-3
clone_size: .

cdr3_nt: TGCAGCGTTGGGGACAGGGGCAGTGGCGAGCAGTACTTC
cdr3_aa: CSVGDRGSGEQYF
d_call: TRBD1
j_call: TRBJ2-7
v_call: TRBV29-1
clone_size: many

cdr3_nt: TGTGCCAGCAGCCCCCGGACTGACATCCATGAGCAGTTCTTC
cdr3_aa: CASSPRTDIHEQFF
d_call: .
j_call: TRBJ2-1
v_call: TRBV7-3
clone_size: few

cdr3_nt: TGCAGCGTCTCAGGGACCGGGGAGCTGTTTTTT
cdr3_aa: CSVSGTGELFF
d_call: .
j_call: TRBJ2-2
v_call: TRBV29-1
clone_size: .